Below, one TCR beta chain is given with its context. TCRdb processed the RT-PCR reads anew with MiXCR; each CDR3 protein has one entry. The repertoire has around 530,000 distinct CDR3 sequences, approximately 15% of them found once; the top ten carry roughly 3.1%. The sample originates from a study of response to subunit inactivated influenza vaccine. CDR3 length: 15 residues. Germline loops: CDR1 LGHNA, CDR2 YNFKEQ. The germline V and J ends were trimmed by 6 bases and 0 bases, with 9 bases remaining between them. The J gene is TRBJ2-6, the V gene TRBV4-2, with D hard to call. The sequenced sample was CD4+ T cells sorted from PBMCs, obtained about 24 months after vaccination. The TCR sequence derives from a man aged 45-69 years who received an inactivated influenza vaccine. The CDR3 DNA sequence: TGTGCCAGCAGTCAGTCGGGCTCTGGGGCCAACGTCCTGACTTTC. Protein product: CASSQSGSGANVLTF.